Below, 5 T cell receptor beta chains from the same sample are listed, as sequenced in a study of T cells after yellow fever vaccination. One entry per CDR3 protein results from TCRdb running MiXCR on the 5' RACE reads. The data show roughly 150,000 distinct CDR3 sequences, 5% to 7.5% seen once. The sample consisted of CD4+ T cells sorted from PBMCs, taken 10 days after the yellow fever booster vaccination. These receptors were taken from a man aged 25-45 years who received the YFV17D yellow fever vaccine.

This clonotype showed up many times. The V call is TRBV7-2, the J call TRBJ1-5; maybe TRBD1 (5 bases). Trimming removed 5 bases from V and 7 bases from J, with 15 bases in between. Germline assignment: CDR1 SGHTA and CDR2 FQGNSA. The CDR3 is 14 amino acids. The CDR3 spells CASSLARQGQPQHF. The CDR3 DNA reads as TGTGCCAGCAGCCTGGCTAGGCAGGGACAGCCCCAGCATTTT.

This clonotype appeared many times. V is TRBV3-1 and J is TRBJ1-1; D is perhaps TRBD1 (6 bases). The ends were cut back, 2 bases at V and 12 bases at J, with 19 bases in the middle. The germline CDR1 and CDR2 sequences are LGHDT and YNNKEL (reference sequence). The CDR3 totals 14 residues. The CDR3 DNA reads TGTGCCAGCAGCCAATCGACAGGTGGCTTGATTACTTTCTTT. Translating it yields CASSQSTGGLITFF. Together with reference TRBV3-1 and TRBJ1-1, the CDR3 gives the full variable domain: DTAVSQTPKYLVTQMGNDKSIKCEQNLGHDTMYWYKQDSKKFLKIMFSYNNKELIINETVPNRFSPKSPDKAHLNLHINSLELGDSAVYFCASSQSTGGLITFFGQGTRLTVV.

This clonotype was picked up a small number of times. The V call is TRBV6-2 or TRBV6-3, the J call TRBJ2-1; D is perhaps TRBD1 (5 bases). Deletions cut 7 bases from V and 6 bases from J, with 16 bases between. The CDR3 sequence is 14 residues long. Germline assignment: CDR1 MNHEY and CDR2 SVGEGT. CDR3 nucleotide sequence: TGTGCCAGCATCAAGGGGTCCCCTTTCAATGAGCAGTTCTTC. Amino acids: CASIKGSPFNEQFF.

This clonotype was found many times. As DNA, the CDR3 is TGTGCCAGCAGTTTATTGGGGAGTGAGACCCAGTACTTC. It translates to CASSLLGSETQYF. The chain combines TRBV12-3 or TRBV12-4 with TRBJ2-5, with a possible D match to TRBD2 (5 bases). The CDR3 loop spans 13 amino acids. The V gene lost 2 bases and the J gene lost 5 bases, with 9 bases spanning the gap.

This clonotype was recorded many times. The genes are TRBV20-1 and TRBJ2-7; 8 positions match TRBD1. V lost 6 bases, J lost 3 bases, and 10 bases stayed unmatched. Per germline, CDR1 DFQATT and CDR2 SNEGSKA (reference sequence). This CDR3 contains 14 residues. The CDR3 is CSALDRERLYEQYF. CDR3 bases: TGCAGTGCCTTGGACAGGGAAAGACTCTACGAGCAGTACTTC.